The source of this T cell receptor beta chain is a study of OX40 agonist ivuxolimab in advanced cancers. V gave up 6 bases and J gave up 8 bases, with 13 bases separating them. Germline lookup yields CDR1 MDHEN and CDR2 SYDVKM. The CDR3 sequence is 12 residues long. Clones were read by immunoSEQ multiplex PCR, and TCRdb kept only the in-frame ones, dropping some. Of tens of thousands of clones listed, 75% to 85% were seen once; the top ten hold 23%. Sample: CD4+ or CD8+ T cells sorted from blood, taken in a trial of the OX40 agonist ivuxolimab. The chain is built from TRBV28 and TRBJ1-1, with unresolved D. This receptor was obtained from an adult with an advanced solid tumor such as melanoma, head and neck, liver or kidney cancer. CDR3 DNA sequence: TGTGCCAGCAGCCTCCGGGCGGGGGAAGCTTTCTTT. This encodes CASSLRAGEAFF.